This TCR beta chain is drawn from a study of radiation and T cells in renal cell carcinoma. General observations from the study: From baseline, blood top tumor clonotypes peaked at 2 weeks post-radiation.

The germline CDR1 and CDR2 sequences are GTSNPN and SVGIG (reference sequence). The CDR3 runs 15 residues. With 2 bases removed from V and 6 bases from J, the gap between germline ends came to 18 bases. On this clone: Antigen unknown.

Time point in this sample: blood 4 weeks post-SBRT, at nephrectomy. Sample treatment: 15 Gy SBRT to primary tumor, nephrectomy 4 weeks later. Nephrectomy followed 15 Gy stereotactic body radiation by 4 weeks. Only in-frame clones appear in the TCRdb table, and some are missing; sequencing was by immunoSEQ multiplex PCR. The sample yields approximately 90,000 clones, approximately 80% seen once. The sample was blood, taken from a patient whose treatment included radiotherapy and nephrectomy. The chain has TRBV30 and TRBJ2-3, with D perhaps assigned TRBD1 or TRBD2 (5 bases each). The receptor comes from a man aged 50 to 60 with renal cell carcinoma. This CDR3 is CAWSQGTVRMDTQYF. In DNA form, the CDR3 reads TGTGCCTGGAGTCAAGGGACGGTCCGAATGGATACGCAGTATTTT.